This T cell receptor beta chain emerged from a study of blood T cell repertoires in COVID-19. Study in general: PBMCs, B-cell-depleted T cells, or T cells were the source of the cDNA or gDNA that made up the material.

Clones were read by immunoSEQ multiplex PCR, and TCRdb kept only the in-frame ones, dropping some. The table includes tens of thousands of clones, roughly 80% detected once. From germline, CDR1 is SGHTA and CDR2 FQGTGA. Trimming at V came to 1 base and at J to 4 bases, leaving 8 bases not matched to a gene. This CDR3 contains 19 residues. The chain uses TRBV7-3 and TRBJ2-3; 16 bases map to TRBD2. The clonotype originates from a woman aged 55-69 years with acute or convalescent COVID-19. What was sequenced was peripheral blood. The CDR3 loop reads CASSLIGTSGGAGSDTQYF. The CDR3 DNA is TGTGCCAGCAGCTTAATCGGGACTAGCGGGGGGGCCGGGTCAGATACGCAGTATTTT.